The 15 T cell receptor beta chains given below trace back to one sample, sequenced in a study of regulatory T cells in long-lasting Graves disease. Regarding time point: newly diagnosed GD, antithyroid drugs for less than 3 months. Extracted PBMC RNA gave rise to the TCR library. TCR beta libraries were built with iRepertoire HTBI primers and Arm-PCR of CDR3 regions. MiXCR, run by TCRdb on the multiplex PCR reads, gives a single entry per CDR3 protein. Here the sample spans fewer than 650,000 distinct CDR3 sequences, about 16% being singletons. These data were also reused for a study on T cells in Graves' hyperthyroidism and ophthalmopathy.

This sample comprised peripheral blood mononuclear cells (PBMCs), obtained at new diagnosis, from a patient treated with antithyroid drugs. The receptors stem from a man aged 18 to 30 with Graves disease.

The sample holds many counts of this clonotype. The chain combines TRBV7-9 with TRBJ2-7; 9 bases fit TRBD2. Germline V gives CDR1 SEHNR, CDR2 FQNEAQ (reference sequence). Losses at the gene ends were 6 bases for V and 2 bases for J; bases not matched to a gene: 5. CDR3 length: 14 amino acids. The CDR3 nucleotides are TGTGCCAGCAGTTCAACTAGCGGGCCCTACGAGCAGTACTTC. Translation gives CASSSTSGPYEQYF.

This clonotype was recorded many times. The rearrangement links TRBV18 to TRBJ2-1; D is undetermined. The ends were cut back, 2 bases at V and 10 bases at J, with 9 bases in the middle. In germline, CDR1 is KGHSH, CDR2 LQKENI. The CDR3 runs 12 residues. CDR3 protein: CASSPRALEQFF. CDR3 DNA: TGTGCCAGCTCACCAAGGGCGCTCGAGCAGTTCTTC. Supplemented by reference TRBV18 and TRBJ2-1, the full variable domain reads NAGVMQNPRHLVRRRGQEARLRCSPMKGHSHVYWYRQLPEEGLKFMVYLQKENIIDESGMPKERFSAEFPKEGPSILRIQQVVRGDSAAYFCASSPRALEQFFGPGTRLTVL.

A few counts support this clonotype. This chain uses TRBV3-1 with TRBJ1-3; a weak D match, TRBD1 (5 bases). The CDR3 is 14 residues long. Between the trimmed V and J ends, which lost 3 bases and 2 bases, there was a span of 8 bases. The V gene's germline CDR1 is LGHDT and CDR2 YNNKEL (reference sequence). CDR3 protein: CASSQSGTGNTIYF. In DNA form, the CDR3 reads TGTGCCAGCAGCCAGTCAGGGACTGGAAACACCATATATTTT.

The V gene is TRBV4-2, the J gene TRBJ2-7, with no clear D. Germline values: CDR1 LGHNA, CDR2 YNFKEQ. This CDR3 has 14 residues. Trimming stripped 2 bases from V and 0 bases from J, with 8 bases between. CDR3 sequence reads: CASSQLADSYEQYF. CDR3 sequence (DNA): TGTGCCAGCAGCCAACTCGCGGACTCCTACGAGCAGTACTTC.

There are many counts of this clonotype. This chain uses TRBV28 with TRBJ2-7; no reliable D call. The CDR3 totals 13 residues. Germline lookup yields CDR1 MDHEN and CDR2 SYDVKM. Trimming cost V 2 bases and J 3 bases, with 8 bases left between them. The CDR3 loop reads CASSLRLHYEQYF. CDR3 DNA sequence: TGTGCCAGCAGTTTAAGGCTCCACTACGAGCAGTACTTC.

The chain recombines TRBV10-3 with TRBJ1-6; D call uncertain. CDR3 length: 13 amino acids. The germline CDR1 and CDR2 sequences are ENHRY and SYGVKD. V lost 10 bases and J 8 bases, leaving 15 bases between the germline ends. The CDR3 spells CANSDGLHSPLHF. The CDR3 DNA reads as TGTGCCAACTCGGACGGCCTTCATTCACCCCTCCACTTT.

Here the CDR3 DNA reads TGTGCCAGTACCCTCGCCCCGCGAGCGGGGAGCTCCTACAATGAGCAGTTCTTC. It encodes CASTLAPRAGSSYNEQFF. The rearrangement links TRBV19 to TRBJ2-1; 7 bases are shared with TRBD2. V lost 7 bases to trimming and J lost 0 bases; unmatched junction nucleotides: 15. The CDR3 has 18 amino acids. The germline CDR1 and CDR2 sequences are LNHDA and SQIVND (reference sequence). The full variable domain, completed using reference TRBV19 and TRBJ2-1, is DGGITQSPKYLFRKEGQNVTLSCEQNLNHDAMYWYRQDPGQGLRLIYYSQIVNDFQKGDIAEGYSVSREKKESFPLTVTSAQKNPTAFYLCASTLAPRAGSSYNEQFFGPGTRLTVL.

Only a few counts were recorded for this clonotype. This chain joins TRBV3-1 and TRBJ2-7, with D perhaps matching TRBD1 or TRBD2 (5 bases each). Germline V gene lookup returns CDR1 LGHDT and CDR2 YNNKEL (reference sequence). There are 16 residues in the CDR3. V dropped 0 bases and J dropped 4 bases, with 16 bases sitting between them. CDR3 bases: TGTGCCAGCAGCCAAGATCAGCGGAACAGGTTGTACGAGCAGTACTTC. It codes for CASSQDQRNRLYEQYF.

The V call is TRBV10-3, the J call TRBJ1-5, with D perhaps matching TRBD1 (6 bases). Germline V gives CDR1 ENHRY, CDR2 SYGVKD. V lost 0 bases and J lost 5, with 8 bases in between. The CDR3 runs 14 residues. The CDR3 DNA reads TGTGCCATCAGTGAGTCGTCAGGGGATCAGCCCCAGCATTTT. Its protein is CAISESSGDQPQHF.

This clonotype came up many times. J is TRBJ2-2 and V is TRBV5-6, with 8 bases matching TRBD1. Germline V CDR1 and CDR2: SGHDT, YYEEEE. This CDR3 has 15 residues. V was pared by 0 bases and J by 7 bases, with 5 bases of the junction left unmatched. CDR3 amino acids: CASSLAAGQGGELFF. DNA of the CDR3: TGTGCCAGCAGCTTGGCCGCTGGACAGGGCGGGGAGCTGTTTTTT.

This clonotype was seen a handful of times. V gene TRBV7-8 combines with J gene TRBJ1-5; TRBD1 might be the D (5 bases). Germline-derived CDR1 and CDR2 are SGHVS and FQNEAQ. This CDR3 has 16 amino acids. Trimming removed 5 bases from V and 1 base from J, with 15 bases in between. CDR3 residues: CASSPQGTYSNQPQHF. CDR3 sequence (DNA): TGTGCCAGCAGCCCGCAGGGTACTTACAGCAATCAGCCCCAGCATTTT.

CDR3 protein: CASSLTGWHEQFF. In nucleotides, the CDR3 is TGTGCCAGCAGTCTTACAGGGTGGCATGAGCAGTTCTTC. The V gene is TRBV12-3 or TRBV12-4, the J gene TRBJ2-1, with TRBD1 as a possible D gene (6 bases). CDR3 length: 13 amino acids. V was clipped by 5 bases and J by 8 bases, with 13 bases between them.

This clonotype was found many times. The V call is TRBV12-3 or TRBV12-4, the J call TRBJ2-1, with 9 bases matching TRBD2. Unmatched junction bases numbered 7, after V lost 10 bases and J lost 9 bases. The CDR3 extends over 12 amino acids. The CDR3 DNA is TGTGCCACCCGGGGCGGGAGGGGTGAGCAGTTCTTC. It yields the protein CATRGGRGEQFF.

This chain links TRBV5-4 with TRBJ1-1; no definite D call. Trimming took 0 bases from V and 0 from J, leaving 12 bases between them. CDR3 length: 16 residues. Per the germline V gene, CDR1 is SGHNT and CDR2 is YYREEE (reference sequence). The CDR3: CASSLEGGKMNTEAFF. The CDR3 DNA reads as TGTGCCAGCAGCTTGGAGGGCGGTAAGATGAACACTGAAGCTTTCTTT.

This chain joins TRBV11-1 and TRBJ2-7; 9 nucleotides match TRBD1. Germline V CDR1 and CDR2: SGHAT, FQDESV (reference sequence). The CDR3 extends over 17 amino acids. Trimming at V came to 1 base and at J to 2 bases, leaving 9 bases not matched to a gene. This chain's CDR3 is CASSLDRDRVTPYEQYF. The CDR3 region has the DNA TGTGCCAGCAGCTTAGACCGGGACAGGGTAACTCCCTACGAGCAGTACTTC.